The TCR beta chain under discussion was sequenced for a study of shared clonotypes between healthy human individuals. Study outcomes and limitations: Naive CD4 clonotypes overlapped across several donors at 4.5% to 5.5%.

The assay was immunoSEQ multiplex PCR, and TCRdb's table has in-frame clones only and misses some. The sample lists around 2.5 million clones, approximately 94% occurring once. With respect to this clone: The antigen is not known.

Sequenced input: naive CD4+ T cells from PBMCs. Subset indicated: CD45RA+ positively selected. This clonotype was obtained from a man between 18 and 29 years old in good health. Some clones in this sample may be carry-over from other donors' samples.

The CDR3 sequence is CASSSPGTSGTDTQYF. DNA for the CDR3: TGTGCCAGCAGTTCCCCCGGGACTAGCGGCACAGATACGCAGTATTTT. J is TRBJ2-3 and V is TRBV6-5; TRBD2 matches 10 bases. J lost 1 base, V lost 4 bases, and 5 bases had no gene match. This CDR3 region has 16 residues. Germline V gene data show CDR1 as MNHEY and CDR2 as SVGAGI.